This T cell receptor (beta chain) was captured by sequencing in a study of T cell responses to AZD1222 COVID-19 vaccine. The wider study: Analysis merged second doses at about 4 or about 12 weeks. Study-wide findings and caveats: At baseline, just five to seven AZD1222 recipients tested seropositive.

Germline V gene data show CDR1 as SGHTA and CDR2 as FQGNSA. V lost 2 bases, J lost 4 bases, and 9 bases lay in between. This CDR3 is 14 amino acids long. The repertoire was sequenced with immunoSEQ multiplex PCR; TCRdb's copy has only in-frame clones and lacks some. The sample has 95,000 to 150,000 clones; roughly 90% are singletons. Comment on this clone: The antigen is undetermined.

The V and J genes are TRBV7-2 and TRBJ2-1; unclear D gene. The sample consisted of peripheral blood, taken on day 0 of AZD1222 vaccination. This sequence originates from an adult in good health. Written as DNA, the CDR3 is TGTGCCAGCAGCTTAAGTCTCTTATACAATGAGCAGTTCTTC. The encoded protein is CASSLSLLYNEQFF.